This entry lists 28 T cell receptor beta chains sequenced from one sample in a study of CD8 T cells in Susac syndrome. It was with random hexamers that roughly 0.45 to 1 ug RNA was reverse transcribed. TCRdb processed the immunoSEQ multiplex PCR reads anew with MiXCR; each CDR3 protein has one entry. The sample lists 100,000 to 150,000 distinct CDR3 sequences, 90% to 95% seen once, with over 0.065% in the top ten. Sequencing input: CD4+ T cells from PBMCs. Receptors originate from a human donor in good health.

The gene calls are TRBV3-1 and TRBJ2-7; 11 bases are shared with TRBD2. Germline lookup yields CDR1 LGHDT and CDR2 YNNKEL (reference sequence). CDR3 length: 15 amino acids. V lost 5 bases, J lost 2 bases, and 5 bases stayed unmatched. The CDR3 spells CASSSRTSGPYEQYF. In nucleotides, the CDR3 is TGTGCCAGCAGCAGCCGGACTAGCGGGCCCTACGAGCAGTACTTC.

The chain combines TRBV11-2 with TRBJ1-1; 8 positions agree with TRBD1. The CDR3 is 15 residues long. The germline CDR1 and CDR2 sequences are SGHAT and FQNNGV. The junction had 9 bases not matched to a gene; V was cut back by 5 bases and J by 4 bases. CDR3 nucleotides: TGTGCCAGCAGCCATTGGACAGGGAGGGGCACTGAAGCTTTCTTT. Its protein product is CASSHWTGRGTEAFF.

The chain links TRBV6-6 to TRBJ1-5; no clear D. The germline V gene encodes CDR1 MNHNY and CDR2 SVGAGI (reference sequence). This CDR3 is 14 amino acids long. Trimming removed 2 bases at V and 7 bases at J, with 12 bases between. CDR3 coding DNA: TGTGCCAGCAGTTACGAGGGAGGGAACCAGCCCCAGCATTTT. Protein: CASSYEGGNQPQHF.

This chain connects TRBV7-2 to TRBJ2-1; the match to TRBD1 covers 8 bases. From germline, CDR1 is SGHTA and CDR2 FQGNSA. This CDR3 comprises 14 residues. V was clipped by 6 bases and J by 8 bases; unmatched bases: 9. DNA of the CDR3: TGTGCCAGCAGTCGGACAGGGAAGTACTATGAGCAGTTCTTC. Translation: CASSRTGKYYEQFF.

The chain employs TRBV7-2 and TRBJ1-2, with 9 positions matching TRBD1. V dropped 6 bases and J dropped 8; count of bases not matched to a gene: 10. This CDR3 region has 14 residues. Germline V gene lookup returns CDR1 SGHTA and CDR2 FQGNSA. The CDR3 DNA reads as TGTGCCAGCAGGCAAACAGGGGGCGCTTACGGCTACACCTTC. The encoded protein is CASRQTGGAYGYTF. Filled out from reference TRBV7-2 and TRBJ1-2, the complete variable domain reads GAGVSQSPSNKVTEKGKDVELRCDPISGHTALYWYRQSLGQGLEFLIYFQGNSAPDKSGLPSDRFSAERTGGSVSTLTIQRTQQEDSAVYLCASRQTGGAYGYTFGSGTRLTVV.

The chain employs TRBV7-8 and TRBJ2-1; 8 nucleotides line up with TRBD2. Per the germline V gene, CDR1 is SGHVS and CDR2 is FQNEAQ. The CDR3 has 15 amino acids. Losses at the gene ends were 5 bases for V and 3 bases for J; bases not matched to a gene: 6. The CDR3: CASSPRLARYNEQFF. CDR3 nucleotide sequence: TGTGCCAGCAGCCCGAGACTAGCGCGCTACAATGAGCAGTTCTTC.

The chain uses TRBV7-2 and TRBJ2-7; maybe TRBD2 (5 bases). Germline V gene data show CDR1 as SGHTA and CDR2 as FQGNSA. The V gene lost 4 bases and the J gene lost 1 base, with 11 bases spanning the gap. The length of the CDR3 is 14 residues. The CDR3 sequence: CASSSRTVSYEQYF. The CDR3 nucleotides read TGTGCCAGCAGCTCTCGGACTGTGTCCTACGAGCAGTACTTC.

This clonotype was observed a single time. The V gene is TRBV30, the J gene TRBJ2-5, with unresolved D. Per germline, CDR1 GTSNPN and CDR2 SVGIG (reference sequence). This CDR3 is built from 11 residues. The ends were cut back, 1 base at V and 4 bases at J, with 4 bases in the middle. CDR3 coding DNA: TGTGCCTGGAGTGGCGGAGAGACCCAGTACTTC. This encodes CAWSGGETQYF.

This chain connects TRBV5-6 to TRBJ2-5, with a weak D call TRBD2 (6 bases). Per germline, CDR1 SGHDT and CDR2 YYEEEE. This CDR3 region has 13 residues. Trimming left V 2 bases short and J 5 bases short, with 10 bases between. CDR3 region: CASSLTGLETQYF. CDR3 DNA sequence: TGTGCCAGCAGCTTAACGGGACTGGAGACCCAGTACTTC.

The chain links TRBV7-9 to TRBJ1-6, with D possibly being TRBD1 (5 bases). Germline-derived CDR1 and CDR2 are SEHNR and FQNEAQ (reference sequence). The CDR3 extends over 15 amino acids. Trimming took 0 bases from V and 10 from J, leaving 13 bases between them. The CDR3 bases are TGTGCCAGCAGCTTAGCTCGGCCAGGGCGGTCACCCCTCCACTTT. The encoded protein is CASSLARPGRSPLHF.

The CDR3, as DNA: TGCGCCAGCAGCCAAGCTAGGGGCAACACCGGGGAGCTGTTTTTT. Amino acid sequence: CASSQARGNTGELFF. The J gene is TRBJ2-2, the V gene TRBV4-3; a weak D match, TRBD1 (5 bases). V was pared by 1 base and J by 2 bases, with 8 bases between. The CDR3 has 15 amino acids. Looked up from germline, CDR1 is LGHNA and CDR2 is YSLEER.

The chain carries TRBV6-2 or TRBV6-3 and TRBJ2-6; 7 bases align to TRBD1. There are 17 residues in the CDR3. Germline CDR1 is MNHEY and CDR2 is SVGEGT. V lost 6 bases, J lost 0 bases, and 8 bases stayed unmatched. CDR3 residues: CASRLRQGRSGANVLTF. The CDR3 DNA is TGTGCCAGCAGGCTTCGACAGGGACGCTCTGGGGCCAACGTCCTGACTTTC.

This clonotype showed up just once. One end of the junction is discordant with germline, which a read error may explain. The rearrangement uses TRBV9 and TRBJ2-5; TRBD1 or TRBD2 may be the D gene (5 bases each). The CDR3 totals 12 residues. The V gene's germline CDR1 is SGDLS and CDR2 YYNGEE. The CDR3 loop is CASSFYRDPLHF. In nucleotides, the CDR3 is TGTGCCAGCAGCTTTTACCGGGACCCCCTACACTTC.

This clonotype has a single count. The chain is built from TRBV5-1 and TRBJ2-3; 9 bases are a match to TRBD2. Per germline, CDR1 SGHRS and CDR2 YFSETQ. V trimming: 5 bases; J trimming: 1 base; junction bases outside the gene matches: 8. CDR3 length equals 16 residues. CDR3 residues: CASSEIAGVGTDTQYF. CDR3 coding DNA: TGCGCCAGCAGTGAAATAGCGGGAGTCGGCACAGATACGCAGTATTTT.

The J gene is TRBJ1-1, the V gene TRBV3-1; no clear D gene. The germline gives CDR1 LGHDT, CDR2 YNNKEL (reference sequence). The CDR3 contains 11 residues. V was trimmed by 1 base and J by 6 bases, leaving 3 bases between them. The CDR3 is CASSQGPEAFF. CDR3 DNA: TGTGCCAGCAGCCAAGGCCCTGAAGCTTTCTTT.

In its sample, this clonotype was seen once. V gene TRBV7-9 combines with J gene TRBJ2-4, with 13 positions matching TRBD2. CDR1 and CDR2 (germline): SEHNR, FQNEAQ (reference sequence). J lost 2 bases, V lost 4 bases, and 11 bases had no gene match. CDR3 size: 19 residues. This chain's CDR3 is CASSWGGLAGVPSKNIQYF. The CDR3 nucleotides read TGTGCCAGCAGCTGGGGAGGACTAGCGGGAGTGCCGTCCAAAAACATTCAGTACTTC.

V and J are TRBV18 and TRBJ1-1; 9 bases line up with TRBD1. In germline, CDR1 is KGHSH, CDR2 LQKENI. This CDR3 spans 16 amino acids. The trim removed 3 bases at V and 5 bases at J, leaving 10 bases unmatched. The CDR3: CASSPNVPGQGTEAFF. In nucleotides, the CDR3 is TGTGCCAGCTCACCGAATGTCCCGGGACAGGGAACTGAAGCTTTCTTT.

The V call is TRBV7-9, the J call TRBJ2-7, with 7 bases lining up with TRBD2. Trimming took 0 bases from V and 2 from J; bases not matched to a gene: 10. Germline-derived CDR1 and CDR2 are SEHNR and FQNEAQ (reference sequence). The CDR3 loop spans 17 amino acids. For the CDR3, the DNA is TGTGCCAGCAGCTTAGCCCGACTGGCGGGAGCTACCTACGAGCAGTACTTC. This gives the protein CASSLARLAGATYEQYF.

The V call is TRBV29-1, the J call TRBJ2-7, with D hard to call. There are 14 residues in the CDR3. Germline lookup yields CDR1 SQVTM and CDR2 ANQGSEA. Between the trimmed V and J ends, which lost 4 bases and 4 bases, there was a span of 17 bases. The CDR3 reads CSVAGPLNSYEQYF. CDR3 nucleotide sequence: TGCAGCGTTGCCGGCCCTCTGAATTCATACGAGCAGTACTTC.

This chain's CDR3 is CASSLRQANQPQHF. The CDR3 DNA follows: TGTGCCAGCAGCTTAAGACAGGCCAATCAGCCCCAGCATTTT. This chain links TRBV7-2 with TRBJ1-5, with D perhaps matching TRBD1 (6 bases). The V gene lost 2 bases and the J gene lost 3 bases, with 8 bases spanning the gap. CDR3 length: 14 amino acids. Germline V gives CDR1 SGHTA, CDR2 FQGNSA.

J is TRBJ1-5 and V is TRBV20-1; TRBD1 is a possible D gene (6 bases). This CDR3 is built from 13 residues. V lost 5 bases, J lost 4 bases, and 12 bases lay in between. Looked up from germline, CDR1 is DFQATT and CDR2 is SNEGSKA (reference sequence). In DNA form, the CDR3 reads TGCAGTGCTTATGGACAGTTTAATCAGCCCCAGCATTTT. Translating gives CSAYGQFNQPQHF.

V and J are TRBV20-1 and TRBJ2-5; possibly TRBD1 for D (6 bases). Trimming took 4 bases from V and 2 from J, leaving 8 bases between them. This CDR3 spans 12 amino acids. The V gene's germline CDR1 is DFQATT and CDR2 SNEGSKA (reference sequence). This CDR3 is CSATDRQETQYF. The CDR3 nucleotides are TGCAGTGCTACCGACAGGCAAGAGACCCAGTACTTC.

The chain joins TRBV20-1 to TRBJ2-5; D is possibly TRBD1 (6 bases). The CDR3 consists of 13 residues. V lost 6 bases, J lost 4 bases, and 15 bases lay in between. The V gene's germline CDR1 is DFQATT and CDR2 SNEGSKA (reference sequence). The CDR3 DNA reads TGCAGTGCGGAGCGGACAGTAGGAGAGACCCAGTACTTC. Protein: CSAERTVGETQYF.

The chain joins TRBV12-3 or TRBV12-4 to TRBJ2-6, with TRBD1 as a possible D gene (6 bases). The CDR3 spans 15 residues. The V end was cut by 6 bases, the J end by 1 base, with 10 bases between. The CDR3 DNA sequence: TGTGCCAGCAGCAGGGGTGCATCTGGGGCCAACGTCCTGACTTTC. It translates to CASSRGASGANVLTF.

This chain connects TRBV2 to TRBJ1-5, with a possible D match to TRBD1 (6 bases). Germline V gene lookup returns CDR1 SNHLY and CDR2 FYNNEI. V lost 6 bases and J 5 bases, leaving 14 bases between the germline ends. CDR3 size: 14 residues. CDR3 sequence: CASRPQGNHQPQHF. CDR3 sequence (DNA): TGTGCCAGCAGGCCTCAGGGGAACCATCAGCCCCAGCATTTT.

The rearrangement joins TRBV7-2 to TRBJ1-1, with D perhaps TRBD1 (6 bases). Germline V gene data show CDR1 as SGHTA and CDR2 as FQGNSA. The CDR3 spans 13 residues. Trimming took off 5 bases at V and 3 bases at J, with 10 bases between the two ends. The CDR3 sequence: CASSPDRYTEAFF. CDR3 DNA: TGTGCCAGCAGCCCCGACAGGTACACTGAAGCTTTCTTT.

This chain's CDR3 is CASSWTTANYGYTF. The CDR3 coding sequence is TGTGCCAGCAGTTGGACAACTGCTAACTATGGCTACACCTTC. The chain combines TRBV2 with TRBJ1-2; tentatively, D is TRBD1 (5 bases). The CDR3 contains 14 residues. Trimming pared 5 bases from V and 0 bases from J, leaving 10 bases between. Germline CDR1 reads SNHLY; CDR2 reads FYNNEI.

This clonotype was found once. This chain uses TRBV5-1 with TRBJ2-1; 14 bases align to TRBD2. Germline V gene sequence: CDR1 SGHRS, CDR2 YFSETQ. V lost 6 bases to trimming and J lost 0 bases; unmatched junction nucleotides: 2. The CDR3 extends over 16 amino acids. Written as DNA, the CDR3 is TGCGCCAGCACCGGGACTAGCGGGAGCTCCTACAATGAGCAGTTCTTC. It specifies CASTGTSGSSYNEQFF.